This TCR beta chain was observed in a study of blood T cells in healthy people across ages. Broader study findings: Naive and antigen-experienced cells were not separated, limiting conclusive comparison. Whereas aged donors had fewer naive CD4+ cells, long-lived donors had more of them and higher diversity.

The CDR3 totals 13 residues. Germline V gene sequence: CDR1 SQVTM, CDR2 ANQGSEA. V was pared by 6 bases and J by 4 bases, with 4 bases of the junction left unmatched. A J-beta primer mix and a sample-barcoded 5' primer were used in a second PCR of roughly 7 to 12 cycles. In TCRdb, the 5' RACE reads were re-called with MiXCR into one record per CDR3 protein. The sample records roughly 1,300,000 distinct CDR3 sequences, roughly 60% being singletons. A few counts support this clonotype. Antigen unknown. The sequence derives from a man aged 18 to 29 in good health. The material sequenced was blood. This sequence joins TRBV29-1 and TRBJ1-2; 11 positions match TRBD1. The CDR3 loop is CSVDRGRRYGYTF. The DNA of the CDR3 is TGCAGCGTGGACAGGGGGCGACGCTATGGCTACACCTTC. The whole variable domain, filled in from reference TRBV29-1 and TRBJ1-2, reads SAVISQKPSRDICQRGTSLTIQCQVDSQVTMMFWYRQQPGQSLTLIATANQGSEATYESGFVIDKFPISRPNLTFSTLTVSNMSPEDSSIYLCSVDRGRRYGYTFGSGTRLTVV.